This section outlines one T cell receptor beta chain sequence together with its context. This entry is derived from a study of blood T cell repertoires in COVID-19. Method: immunoSEQ multiplex PCR; TCRdb's copy keeps in-frame clones and lacks some. The data show 390,000 or so clones, 75% to 90% seen once. CDR3 length: 15 residues. The V end lost 4 bases, the J end lost 6 bases, and 19 bases lay between the germline ends. CDR1 SGHDT and CDR2 YYEEEE come from the germline V gene. The sequence was obtained from a woman aged 45-59 years who had recovered from COVID-19. The chain couples TRBV5-6 to TRBJ1-2, with a tentative D call TRBD1 (6 bases). The sample comprised PBMCs or T cells enriched from blood (not recorded which). The CDR3 loop is CASSPSGGGSNGYTF. The CDR3, as DNA: TGTGCCAGCAGCCCTTCGGGGGGGGGCTCTAATGGCTACACCTTC.